These 13 T cell receptor beta chains originate from one sample sequenced in a study of blood T cell repertoires in COVID-19. Assay: immunoSEQ multiplex PCR; the TCRdb copy retains only in-frame clones and omits some. This table holds more than 350,000 clones, about 89% found once. The sequenced material came from peripheral blood. The receptors shown here come from a woman aged 25-40 years with COVID-19, enrolled during active disease.

The chain recombines TRBV6-2 or TRBV6-3 with TRBJ2-1; 12 bases line up with TRBD2. Looked up from germline, CDR1 is MNHEY and CDR2 is SVGEGT. The CDR3 contains 19 residues. The V segment lost 0 bases and the J segment 2 bases; nucleotides outside the gene matches: 8. The CDR3 DNA follows: TGTGCCAGCAGTTACTCGAAACACCTAGCGGGAGGGCCCTACAATGAGCAGTTCTTC. It codes for CASSYSKHLAGGPYNEQFF.

This rearrangement joins TRBV19 to TRBJ2-3; 13 bases are a match to TRBD2. V lost 7 bases and J lost 2; bases outside the gene matches: 6. Germline assignment: CDR1 LNHDA and CDR2 SQIVND (reference sequence). The CDR3 loop spans 16 amino acids. CDR3 region: CASNPTSGRPTDTQYF. CDR3 sequence (DNA): TGTGCCAGTAACCCGACTAGCGGGAGGCCCACAGATACGCAGTATTTT.

The V and J genes are TRBV6-4 and TRBJ2-7, with 7 nucleotides matching TRBD2. Germline V gene lookup returns CDR1 MRHNA and CDR2 SNTAGT. The CDR3 is made up of 15 amino acids. The V segment lost 3 bases and the J segment 4 bases; nucleotides outside the gene matches: 9. CDR3 DNA: TGTGCCAGCAGTGAAAGGGGAGGGCCGTCTTACGAGCAGTACTTC. It yields the protein CASSERGGPSYEQYF.

The chain employs TRBV5-8 and TRBJ2-7; 13 bases are shared with TRBD2. Trimming cost V 3 bases and J 8 bases; bases outside gene matches: 14. CDR3 size: 17 residues. Germline V lookup: CDR1 SGHTS, CDR2 YDEGEE. CDR3: CASSSGAPGLAGTKQYF. As DNA, the CDR3 is TGTGCCAGCAGCTCCGGAGCCCCGGGACTAGCGGGGACTAAGCAGTACTTC. The full variable domain, completed using reference TRBV5-8 and TRBJ2-7, is EAGVTQSPTHLIKTRGQQATLRCSPISGHTSVYWYQQALGLGLQFLLWYDEGEERNRGNFPPRFSGRQFPNYSSELNVNALELEDSALYLCASSSGAPGLAGTKQYFGPGTRLTVT.

The chain joins TRBV19 to TRBJ2-7, with TRBD2 matching 9 bases. V was pared by 3 bases and J by 5 bases, with 2 bases of the junction left unmatched. This CDR3 is 13 amino acids long. From germline, CDR1 is LNHDA and CDR2 SQIVND (reference sequence). The CDR3 here is CASSIRTSDEQYF. Here the CDR3 DNA reads TGTGCCAGTAGTATTCGGACTAGCGACGAGCAGTACTTC. Looking up the rest from reference TRBV19 and TRBJ2-7 gives the full variable domain: DGGITQSPKYLFRKEGQNVTLSCEQNLNHDAMYWYRQDPGQGLRLIYYSQIVNDFQKGDIAEGYSVSREKKESFPLTVTSAQKNPTAFYLCASSIRTSDEQYFGPGTRLTVT.

V gene TRBV7-2 combines with J gene TRBJ1-3, with a weak D call TRBD1 (6 bases). The CDR3 sequence is 14 residues long. The ends were cut back, 6 bases at V and 0 bases at J, with 9 bases in the middle. The germline V gene has CDR1 SGHTA and CDR2 FQGNSA. CDR3: CASRKGVSGNTIYF. The CDR3 DNA reads TGTGCCAGCAGGAAGGGGGTCTCTGGAAACACCATATATTTT.

The chain has TRBV12-5 and TRBJ2-1; D gene unclear. Trimming stripped 4 bases from V and 10 bases from J, with 14 bases between. The CDR3 totals 13 residues. Per germline, CDR1 LGHNT and CDR2 FRNRAP. CDR3 residues: CASGSLEVKEQFF. The CDR3 DNA reads as TGTGCTAGTGGTTCGCTTGAGGTAAAGGAGCAGTTCTTC.

This chain connects TRBV21-1 to TRBJ1-5; the table's TRBD1 call for D was not verified on the DNA. TRBV21-1 is deemed a pseudogene. CDR3 size: 21 residues. The CDR3 loop reads CASSKLPFPGQATKGNQPQHF. CDR3 bases: TGTGCCAGCAGCAAACTCCCTTTCCCGGGACAGGCAACAAAGGGTAATCAGCCCCAGCATTTT.

The chain has TRBV30 and TRBJ1-3; no firm D call. V lost 0 bases, J lost 3 bases, and 12 bases lay in between. CDR3 size: 15 residues. Germline-derived CDR1 and CDR2 are GTSNPN and SVGIG (reference sequence). The CDR3: CAWSVSRAGGNTIYF. The CDR3 DNA reads TGTGCCTGGAGTGTATCCCGCGCGGGTGGAAACACCATATATTTT.

The rearrangement joins TRBV6-6 to TRBJ2-1, with TRBD2 matching 7 bases. This CDR3 is built from 18 residues. Germline trimming cut 5 bases from V and 0 bases from J; bases unmatched to any gene: 13. Germline CDR1 is MNHNY and CDR2 is SVGAGI (reference sequence). CDR3 region: CASSPLAGPSSSYNEQFF. As DNA, the CDR3 is TGTGCCAGCAGTCCCTTAGCGGGCCCCTCTAGCTCCTACAATGAGCAGTTCTTC.

The V gene is TRBV4-1, the J gene TRBJ2-7; D remains ambiguous. V lost 0 bases and J lost 3, with 9 bases in between. The CDR3 sequence is 14 residues long. Per germline, CDR1 MGHRA and CDR2 YSYEKL. The CDR3 nucleotides are TGCGCCAGCAGCCAAGACCCGCACAGCTACGAGCAGTACTTC. Protein: CASSQDPHSYEQYF.

This clone was counted only a few times. The chain couples TRBV3-1 (or the pseudogene TRBV3-2) to TRBJ2-7; the match to TRBD2 covers 9 bases. Germline V gene lookup returns CDR1 LGHDT and CDR2 YNNKEL (reference sequence). V lost 1 base and J lost 7; bases outside the gene matches: 5. CDR3 length equals 14 residues. CDR3 nucleotides: TGTGCCAGCAGCCAAGTGGATAGCGGGAGTGAGCAGTACTTC. This codes for CASSQVDSGSEQYF.

This chain joins TRBV5-4 and TRBJ2-3, with D hard to call. The CDR3 contains 13 residues. Germline values: CDR1 SGHNT, CDR2 YYREEE (reference sequence). V was shortened by 2 bases and J by 4 bases, with 8 bases between the two germline ends. In nucleotides, the CDR3 is TGTGCCAGCAGCTTAGAGATCCCAGATACGCAGTATTTT. Encoded protein: CASSLEIPDTQYF.